Reported below is one T cell receptor (beta chain). A few counts support this clone. The antigen it binds to is not known. The record has no base qualities; no much larger clone is one base away. Preparation of the library involved the immunoSEQ multiplex PCR assay. For the multiplex PCR, a mixture combining 60 forward primers for TCR Vbeta segments and 13 reverse primers for TCR Jbeta segments was used. The CDR3 region of rearranged TCR beta genes was amplified from genomic DNA with a multiplex PCR assay. The amplified TCR beta libraries were sequenced on the Illumina HiSeq System as 87-base-pair reads. The original pipeline was this. A later analysis tallied roughly 78 million unique TCR beta chains across the approximately 670 repertoires, and around 9.9 million of those chains were shared by two or more donors. To remove PCR and sequencing errors, raw reads were error-corrected and collapsed into unique sequences using a nearest-neighbor algorithm that merged closely related sequences. CDR3 sequences were aligned to IMGT reference sequences to assign V, D and J gene segments. For a sequence to be retained, at least a six-nucleotide match to both a V gene segment and a J gene segment was required. A rearrangement was called productive if the CDR3 had no stop codons and remained in frame with V and J, and every other rearrangement was called non-productive. Following IMGT convention, CDR3 was defined as the stretch from the second conserved V-encoded cysteine to the conserved J-encoded phenylalanine. The earlier analysis of a few hundred of the donors excluded any sequence lacking an unambiguous match to a single V gene segment. An earlier analysis of some 500 of the donors classified V segments as functional when productive rearrangements were above 56.7% and as segregating when the standard deviation between donors was above 5%. A statistical classification framework was developed to diagnose cytomegalovirus status using the catalog of TCR beta chain sequences. A later analysis assigned V and J genes by comparing TCR nucleotide sequences with IMGT/GENE-DB human TR gene sequences. In a later analysis, CDR3 sequences and most-parsimonious VDJ recombination scenarios were assigned using the TCRdist pipeline. In a later analysis, each TCR beta chain was defined by its CDR3 amino acid sequence together with its V-gene family, and reads without a unique V-gene family were excluded. In a later analysis, a few hundred highly shared, low-generation-probability nucleotide sequences were removed to address suspected cross-contamination and a sequencing artifact. In a later analysis, a clonal expansion index was calculated for each public chain from normalized within-repertoire ranks of inferred template counts. Generation probabilities in a later analysis came from a VDJ recombination model fitted to out-of-frame rearrangements, and those results were checked against IGoR. In a later analysis, TCR-TCR, TCR-HLA and TCR-CMV co-occurrence was scored with hypergeometric tests, and a repertoire-size bias correction was applied to TCR pairs. To estimate false discovery rates, a later analysis permuted the HLA or CMV assignments 20 times. In a later analysis, co-occurring TCRs were grouped using DBSCAN, and TCRdist sequence similarity was added for clustering within HLA-allele-positive subsets. Co-occurrence clustering excluded repertoires with fewer than 30,000 or more than 120,000 public chains, plus five with anomalous nucleotide sharing. Not all clones reach the TCRdb copy of this immuneACCESS table, which keeps in-frame sequences only. Checked studies attribute under half of the gap to unresolved V genes and leave the rest unexplained. V, J and clone size reflect that table, while D and trimming were determined from the DNA. The sample contains under 200,000 clones, roughly 80% of them found a single time. In total, the top ten clones hold roughly 6% of the sample.

The source of the sample is a study of cytomegalovirus exposure and HLA in healthy donors (dated by TCRdb to the late 2010s). About the investigation overall: According to an earlier analysis of a few hundred of the donors, 150 million to 200 million T cells yielded some 110 million unique TCR beta sequences and 250 to 350 Gb of sequence data. On average, about 200,000 unique TCR beta nucleotide sequences were sequenced per donor among some 430 genotyped donors of the cohort, with about 19% of those sequences being non-productive. Besides the first cohort of around 670 subjects, a separate validation cohort made up of 95 to 150 different subjects was used. To study patterns of TCR occurrence, a later analysis re-analyzed previously published TCR beta repertoires from 500 to 850 donors and added high-resolution HLA genotyping. The study profiled the T cell repertoires of hundreds of subjects by immunosequencing and related them to cytomegalovirus serostatus. To decide whether each TCR beta V gene segment behaved as functional or pseudogenic, an earlier analysis of several hundred of the donors relied on high-throughput TCR beta sequencing. An early release that covered about 600 HLA-typed donors contained 250 to 350 gigabases of sequencing data and tens of millions of unique TCR sequences. Donor age, sex, ethnicity and CMV serostatus were compiled alongside the repertoire data. The number of donors typed differed by locus, with about 629-630 for A, B, C, DRB1 and DQB1, 522 for DQA1, some 570 for DPA1, and about 450 for DPB1. High-throughput TCR immunosequencing, statistical association of individual TCRs with disease status, and machine learning were combined to predict cytomegalovirus infection status. HLA typing included class I and class II loci at four-digit resolution. The study aimed to test whether cataloging public T cell receptors could reveal signatures of past pathogen exposure. About five DR-DQ haplotypes were treated as single units for association and clustering because of strong linkage in the cohort. A later genetic analysis used genome-wide SNP genotypes for about three fifths of the 666 donors, treating that subset as a discovery cohort. Rather than using new phenotypic data, the later analysis identified candidate immune exposures from TCR beta sequences and from how often those sequences occurred across donors. The genetic ancestry cluster associated with self-reported Caucasian donors included 81% of the approximately 410 genotyped donors. Every repertoire in the discovery cohort had been generated on one and the same sequencing platform. Beyond this particular receptor, the publication reports: The authors suggested that the approach could potentially be generalized to other disease states and immunological phenotypes. V-gene and J-gene trimming of TCR beta chains was associated with a missense DCLRE1C variant in a later genetic analysis, and the association was replicated in an independent cohort. Some IMGT-functional V segments, including TRBV6-2 and TRBV6-3, could not be distinguished by the 87-base-pair reads and were therefore excluded. In this cohort, only TCR beta chains were sequenced, and detectable features were limited by the absence of alpha or paired-chain data. In the study, some 160 TCR beta chains were listed as associated with cytomegalovirus. Linkage disequilibrium might explain the correlated functional status among segregating V segments, but an unknown experimental factor could not be ruled out. The earlier analysis of a few hundred of the donors excluded fewer than 20 rarely observed V segments, including chromosome 9 orphons, because counts were too low. Several of the top co-occurrence clusters appeared to be linked to parvovirus B19, influenza, CMV and Epstein-Barr virus, according to a later analysis. A few of the identified cytomegalovirus-associated TCR beta chains were confirmed in vitro to be specific for cytomegalovirus antigens. Most TCR sequences were seen in very few donors, while some public TCRs were found in many individuals. The sequencing pipeline was judged likely to have produced a cluster of highly shared sequence variants as a technical artifact. Broadly in line with IMGT annotations, most TCR beta V segments showed up in productive rearrangements about 87% or about 30% of the time in an earlier analysis of around 600 of the donors. According to a later genetic analysis, donors in an Asian-associated ancestry cluster had fewer N-insertions in productive TCRs than the roughly 700-donor mean. In a later analysis, 15,000 to 20,000 TCR beta sequences were associated with specific HLA alleles at a false discovery rate of 0.05. The presence/absence analyses assumed that sequencing depth was roughly uniform across donors, and that assumption may not be true. A further reported finding was that TCR beta sequences accurately predicted the HLA-A and HLA-B alleles for most subjects in the first cohort. When HLA alleles, especially DR and DQ, strongly co-occurred, attributing TCR associations to individual alleles was difficult. Compared with equally common non-associated chains, HLA-associated TCR beta chains in a later analysis were more clonally expanded and had lower generation probabilities. Because HLA typing was missing for some donors at each locus, association tests included only the typed subset. The classifier was reported to diagnose cytomegalovirus status with high specificity and sensitivity in both the original and validation cohorts. The only immune exposure information available for the cohort was CMV serostatus. In a later analysis, most CMV-associated TCR beta chains were found to appear HLA-restricted, with HLA associations seemingly driven largely by CMV exposure. According to a later analysis, TCR association rates differed among HLA loci, with DRB1 alleles showing the most associated TCRs and HLA-C alleles showing the fewest.

The cohort comprised 550 to 700 healthy bone marrow donors. At the time of sampling, every cohort member was nominally healthy, though immune exposures that went unrecorded were likely present. The donor was CMV seropositive and was included in the group of 250 to 350 seropositive cohort members. A peripheral blood sample was provided by each donor, and peripheral blood mononuclear cells were used for TCR beta sequencing. The Qiagen DNeasy Blood Extraction Kit was used to extract genomic DNA from the blood cell samples. V is trimmed back by 4 bases and J by 4 bases, and the junction contains 9 bases that no gene match accounts for. The germline V gene supplies CDR1 LGHNA and CDR2 YSLEER. From the cysteine through the phenylalanine, the CDR3 covers 16 amino acids. Just the 48-base CDR3 DNA is kept, in frame starting at base 1.

This receptor chain uses TRBV4-3 and TRBJ2-2, with TRBD2 matching 7 junction bases. This receptor was taken from a man in his forties in good health and CMV-seropositive. Material for sequencing was PBMCs. The CDR3 loop reads CASSPEVGGGTGELFF. The DNA sequence reads TGCGCCAGCAGCCCAGAGGTGGGGGGGGGCACCGGGGAGCTGTTTTTT.